This TCR beta chain was documented in a study of T-cell reconstitution after alpha-beta-depleted transplantation in children. The authors prepared the TCRbeta library with unique molecular identifiers. TCRdb re-called the PCR reads through MiXCR, storing one row per CDR3 protein. The repertoire holds 500,000 to 600,000 distinct CDR3 sequences, with roughly 33% as singletons. This clonotype was observed a few times. The CDR3 extends over 13 amino acids. Germline CDR1 DFQATT, CDR2 SNEGSKA (reference sequence). V was cut by 0 bases and J by 4 bases, with 8 bases left in between. The chain recombines TRBV20-1 with TRBJ2-3; perhaps TRBD2 as D (6 bases). Sequencing was performed on PBMCs from the stem cell graft donor, taken from the stem cell graft. The sequence derives from a human donor who donated a stem cell graft to a child with aplastic anemia. CDR3 amino acids: CSARDTSPDTQYF. The CDR3 DNA reads TGCAGTGCTAGAGATACTAGCCCAGATACGCAGTATTTT.